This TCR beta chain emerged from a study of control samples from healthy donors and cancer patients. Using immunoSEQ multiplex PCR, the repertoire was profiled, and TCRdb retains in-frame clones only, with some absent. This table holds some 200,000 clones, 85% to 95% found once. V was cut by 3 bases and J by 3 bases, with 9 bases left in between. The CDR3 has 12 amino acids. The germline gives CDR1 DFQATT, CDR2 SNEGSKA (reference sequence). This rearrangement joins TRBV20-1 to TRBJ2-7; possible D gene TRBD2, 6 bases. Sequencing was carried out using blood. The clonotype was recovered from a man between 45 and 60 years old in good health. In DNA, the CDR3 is TGCAGTGCTAGTGGGACTGGCTACGAGCAGTACGTC. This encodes CSASGTGYEQYV.